This T cell receptor beta chain was captured by sequencing in a study of early T cells in non-severe SARS-CoV-2 infection. Study summary: Chains stayed unpaired after sequencing of bulk RNA from unsorted whole blood. Overall study findings and caveats: Lookups in VDJdb leaned toward anti-spike CD8 responses and missed private and CD4 specificities.

As part of library construction, unique molecular identifiers were attached to individual cDNA molecules. Via MiXCR, TCRdb re-called the 5' RACE reads, giving one row per CDR3 protein. The sample records 75,000 to 100,000 distinct CDR3 sequences, 15% being singletons. This clonotype was seen at least ten times. What it binds is not known. The CDR3 totals 16 residues. Trimming stripped 5 bases from V and 5 bases from J, with 21 bases between. Germline V lookup: CDR1 SGHAT, CDR2 FQNNGV. The sequenced sample was whole blood. This chain uses TRBV11-2 with TRBJ1-1, with D hard to call. The sequence was obtained from an adult who was a healthcare worker with PCR-confirmed SARS-CoV-2 infection or an uninfected control (not recorded which). The CDR3 DNA reads as TGTGCCAGCAGCGCTTCGACTGGGTATTACGTTACTGAAGCTTTCTTT. Translation: CASSASTGYYVTEAFF.